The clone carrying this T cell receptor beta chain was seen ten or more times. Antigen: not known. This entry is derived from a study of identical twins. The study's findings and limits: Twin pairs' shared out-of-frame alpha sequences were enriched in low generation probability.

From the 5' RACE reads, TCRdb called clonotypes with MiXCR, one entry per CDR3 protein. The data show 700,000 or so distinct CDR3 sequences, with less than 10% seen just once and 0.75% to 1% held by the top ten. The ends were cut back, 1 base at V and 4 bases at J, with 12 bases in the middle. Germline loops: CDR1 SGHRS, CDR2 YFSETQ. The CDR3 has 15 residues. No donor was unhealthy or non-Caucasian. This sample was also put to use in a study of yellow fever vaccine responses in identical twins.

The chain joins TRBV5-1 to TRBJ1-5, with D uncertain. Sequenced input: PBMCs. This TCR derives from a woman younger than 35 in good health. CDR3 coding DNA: TGCGCCAGCAGCTTGCTGGGAGGAGGTAATCAGCCCCAGCATTTT. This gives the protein CASSLLGGGNQPQHF.